This T cell receptor (beta chain) is from a study of regulatory T cells in long-lasting Graves disease. For the study at large: Prior antithyroid drug treatment in newly diagnosed Graves' patients lasted under 3 months. Study-level findings and limits: The analysis examined peripheral blood only and excluded thyroid tissue.

This CDR3 spans 12 amino acids. Germline loops: CDR1 MGHRA, CDR2 YSYEKL. The V end was cut by 8 bases, the J end by 8 bases, with 12 bases between. For TCR beta, libraries came from iRepertoire HTBI primers and Arm-PCR of CDR3 regions. TCRdb re-analysed the multiplex PCR reads in MiXCR, keeping a single row per CDR3 protein. The table records hundreds of thousands of distinct CDR3 sequences, about 13% of them present only once. Regarding time point: newly diagnosed GD, antithyroid drugs for less than 3 months. PBMC RNA served as the TCR library source. In regard to this clonotype: Its specificity is not known.

These data also formed part of another study, on T cells in Graves' hyperthyroidism and ophthalmopathy.

The sequence was collected from a man in his thirties or forties with Graves disease. Here the sequenced sample was peripheral blood mononuclear cells (PBMCs), taken at new diagnosis, from a patient treated with antithyroid drugs. The chain links TRBV4-1 to TRBJ1-4; D is unresolved. CDR3 sequence: CASSDPLEKLFF. The CDR3 coding sequence is TGCGCCAGCTCAGATCCCTTAGAAAAACTGTTTTTT.